A single sample is the source of the 17 T cell receptor beta chains below, sequenced in a study of shared T cell receptors in the human thymus (dated by TCRdb to the early 2020s). The library was prepared using the immunoSEQ multiplex PCR assay. Held by TCRdb, this immuneACCESS table contains in-frame sequences only and omits some clones. Under half of the omission traces to an unresolved V gene where checked; the cause of the rest is unknown. The sample profile shows 630,000 or so clones; approximately 87% of them were found once. The leading ten clones occupy 0.0094% of the sample. This sample was also put to use in a study of human thymus T cells.

The material sequenced was thymocytes. The receptors originated from a boy under two years old with a congenital heart defect. Donor details come from another sample of the same person, matched by shared clones.

This clone was counted only a few times. The chain employs TRBV28 and TRBJ2-4, with 7 bases matching TRBD1. CDR1 is MDHEN and CDR2 is SYDVKM in the germline V gene. V was clipped by 5 bases and J by 1 base; unmatched bases: 8. The CDR3 has 16 amino acids. The CDR3, as DNA: TGTGCCAGCAGTCCCCCCAGGGGGAGTGCCAAAAACATTCAGTACTTC. This translates into CASSPPRGSAKNIQYF.

This clone was seen a handful of times. The rearrangement uses TRBV7-2 and TRBJ1-2; 12 bases fit TRBD1. V trimming: 5 bases; J trimming: 0 bases; junction bases outside the gene matches: 13. Germline V gene sequence: CDR1 SGHTA, CDR2 FQGNSA. The CDR3 has 19 residues. CDR3 loop: CASSPTRGQGALANYGYTF. Here the CDR3 DNA reads TGTGCCAGCAGCCCTACTAGGGGACAGGGGGCGTTAGCTAACTATGGCTACACCTTC.

The chain uses TRBV27 and TRBJ1-5, with TRBD1 matching over 7 bases. The ends lost 8 bases at V and 9 bases at J; junction bases unmatched: 13. This CDR3 region has 14 residues. Germline V gene data show CDR1 as MNHEY and CDR2 as SMNVEV (reference sequence). CDR3 protein: CASGSAETGRPQHF. The CDR3 DNA reads TGTGCCAGCGGTAGTGCCGAGACAGGGAGGCCCCAGCATTTT.

The chain carries TRBV4-3 and TRBJ2-2; D gene unclear. Germline CDR1 LGHNA, CDR2 YSLEER. The CDR3 is 16 residues long. V was pared by 0 bases and J by 4 bases, with 12 bases between. CDR3 nucleotides: TGCGCCAGCAGCCAAGACAACAAACCCTCCACCGGGGAGCTGTTTTTT. It specifies CASSQDNKPSTGELFF.

The rearrangement joins TRBV5-6 to TRBJ1-2, with 8 bases identical to TRBD1. V trimming: 4 bases; J trimming: 4 bases; junction bases outside the gene matches: 15. CDR3 size: 17 residues. CDR1 is SGHDT and CDR2 is YYEEEE in the germline V gene. This CDR3 is CASSKDRELRNGYGYTF. The CDR3 DNA is TGTGCCAGCAGCAAGGACAGGGAACTCCGGAATGGCTATGGCTACACCTTC.

The V call is TRBV25-1, the J call TRBJ1-2; 7 bases map to TRBD1. Trimming cost V 6 bases and J 8 bases; bases outside gene matches: 9. This CDR3 contains 13 residues. Looked up from germline, CDR1 is MGHDK and CDR2 is SYGVNS. The CDR3 reads CASRDTDRDGYTF. CDR3 DNA sequence: TGTGCCAGCAGAGATACCGACAGGGACGGCTACACCTTC.

The rearrangement links TRBV2 to TRBJ1-3; D perhaps matches TRBD1 (6 bases). Trimming removed 1 base at V and 4 bases at J, with 17 bases between. Germline values: CDR1 SNHLY, CDR2 FYNNEI. The CDR3 spans 17 residues. The CDR3 region has the DNA TGTGCCAGCAGTGAAGTTTTGCAGGGGCCTGCGGGAAACACCATATATTTT. Its translation is CASSEVLQGPAGNTIYF.

V usage is TRBV5-6 and J usage is TRBJ2-1; 10 positions agree with TRBD1. The ends lost 4 bases at V and 9 bases at J; junction bases unmatched: 13. Germline CDR1 is SGHDT and CDR2 is YYEEEE. This CDR3 is built from 16 residues. The CDR3 DNA follows: TGTGCCAGCAGCGCCTCCCGGGACAGGGGTTATATTGAGCAGTTCTTC. Protein: CASSASRDRGYIEQFF.

In its sample, this clone was seen once. This chain connects TRBV7-6 to TRBJ1-2, with D unresolved. This CDR3 is 14 amino acids long. The ends were cut back, 1 base at V and 2 bases at J, with 8 bases in the middle. Germline CDR1 and CDR2: SGHVS and FNYEAQ. This CDR3 reads CASSLGSTNYGYTF. DNA for the CDR3: TGTGCCAGCAGCTTAGGGTCCACAAACTATGGCTACACCTTC.

V usage is TRBV5-1 and J usage is TRBJ2-2; 9 nucleotides match TRBD1. The J segment lost 3 bases and the V segment lost 0 bases, leaving 6 bases of the junction unmatched. This CDR3 is 17 amino acids long. The germline CDR1 and CDR2 sequences are SGHRS and YFSETQ. This chain's CDR3 is CASSLANRGPDTGELFF. CDR3 DNA: TGCGCCAGCAGCTTGGCTAACAGGGGGCCGGACACCGGGGAGCTGTTTTTT.

The chain combines TRBV28 with TRBJ1-2, with D perhaps TRBD1 (5 bases). This CDR3 comprises 15 residues. Trimming left V 2 bases short and J 4 bases short, with 14 bases between. Germline V gives CDR1 MDHEN, CDR2 SYDVKM. The DNA of the CDR3 is TGTGCCAGCAGTTTAGGGCGCAGGGTGGTCTATGGCTACACCTTC. It specifies CASSLGRRVVYGYTF.

The V and J genes are TRBV7-9 and TRBJ2-1; 9 bases match TRBD2. This CDR3 spans 18 amino acids. V lost 2 bases and J lost 7; bases outside the gene matches: 15. Germline V lookup: CDR1 SEHNR, CDR2 FQNEAQ (reference sequence). The CDR3 is CASSLSSLAGVTRNEQFF. CDR3 DNA sequence: TGTGCCAGCAGCTTATCCTCACTAGCGGGCGTAACAAGAAATGAGCAGTTCTTC.

The gene calls are TRBV14 and TRBJ1-6; no clear D. The CDR3 runs to 14 residues. The V end lost 4 bases, the J end lost 5 bases, and 9 bases lay between the germline ends. CDR1 and CDR2 (germline): SGHDN, FVKESK. The CDR3 region is CASSLDINNSPLHF. The DNA for the CDR3 is TGTGCCAGCAGCCTTGACATCAATAATTCACCCCTCCACTTT. Based on the CDR3 plus reference TRBV14 and TRBJ1-6, the full variable domain is EAGVTQFPSHSVIEKGQTVTLRCDPISGHDNLYWYRRVMGKEIKFLLHFVKESKQDESGMPNNRFLAERTGGTYSTLKVQPAELEDSGVYFCASSLDINNSPLHFGNGTRLTVT.

DNA of the CDR3: TGTGCCACCGGGACTAGCGGGAACACCGGGGAGCTGTTTTTT. Its protein is CATGTSGNTGELFF. This chain uses TRBV10-3 with TRBJ2-2; TRBD2 matches 11 bases. Germline-derived CDR1 and CDR2 are ENHRY and SYGVKD. V lost 10 bases to trimming and J lost 1 base; unmatched junction nucleotides: 2. This CDR3 is built from 14 residues.

The chain joins TRBV5-8 to TRBJ1-5, with D possibly matching TRBD1 (6 bases). Germline assignment: CDR1 SGHTS and CDR2 YDEGEE. Trimming shortened V by 2 bases and J by 4 bases, and 10 bases separated the two germline ends. The CDR3 loop spans 14 amino acids. As DNA, the CDR3 is TGTGCCAGCAGCTTCCGGGACAAAAATCAGCCCCAGCATTTT. It yields the protein CASSFRDKNQPQHF. Full variable domain (outside the CDR3, taken from reference TRBV5-8 and TRBJ1-5): EAGVTQSPTHLIKTRGQQATLRCSPISGHTSVYWYQQALGLGLQFLLWYDEGEERNRGNFPPRFSGRQFPNYSSELNVNALELEDSALYLCASSFRDKNQPQHFGDGTRLSIL.

Turning to this clone: The germline gene is not matched at one end of the junction; a read error may be the cause. The V and J genes are TRBV5-6 and TRBJ1-2, with 8 bases lining up with TRBD1. Germline V lookup: CDR1 SGHDT, CDR2 YYEEEE. This CDR3 has 13 amino acids. CDR3 sequence: CASSAWSGQGYPF. CDR3 in DNA: TGTGCCAGCAGCGCCTGGAGTGGACAGGGCTACCCCTTC.

To note about this clone: The sample carries other DNA sequences with the same CDR3. This sequence joins TRBV4-3 and TRBJ1-6; D not certain. Per germline, CDR1 LGHNA and CDR2 YSLEER. The germline V and J ends were trimmed by 4 bases and 0 bases, with 16 bases remaining between them. The CDR3 extends over 18 amino acids. The CDR3 sequence is CASSRRSPTSSYNSPLHF. Here the CDR3 DNA reads TGCGCCAGCAGCCGAAGATCCCCCACGAGCTCCTATAATTCACCCCTCCACTTT.